This T cell receptor beta chain was profiled in a study of blood T cell repertoires in COVID-19. The table came from immunoSEQ multiplex PCR; TCRdb's copy has only in-frame clones and leaves some out. The profile shows under 300,000 clones, about four fifths of them singletons. Sample: peripheral blood. The receptor's source is an elderly woman with acute or convalescent COVID-19.

The chain's CDR3 is CAISPTGTGYTF. The CDR3 region has the DNA TGTGCCATCAGTCCAACAGGGACTGGCTACACCTTC. The chain is built from TRBV10-3 and TRBJ1-2; D might be TRBD1 (6 bases). V lost 5 bases, J lost 7 bases, and 11 bases lay in between. Per the germline V gene, CDR1 is ENHRY and CDR2 is SYGVKD. The CDR3 runs to 12 residues.